The 14 T cell receptor beta chains presented below share a single source sample, sequenced in a study of beta chain features in type 1 diabetes. Isolated RNA was reverse transcribed in full, so expressed TCRB transcripts were sequenced. Assay: immunoSEQ multiplex PCR; the TCRdb copy retains only in-frame clones and omits some. The table lists around 140,000 clones, roughly 10% of them singletons. Study-wide points: Among patients with Type 1 diabetes, TCRB CDR3s were moderately but significantly shorter in every one of the four CD4+ subsets.

These receptors' antigens are unknown. The source material was central memory CD4+ T cells from blood. These TCRs come from a man aged 25 to 40 with type 1 diabetes.

This clone was counted between two and nine times. This chain uses TRBV7-2 with TRBJ1-2; D may be TRBD1 (5 bases). Germline CDR1 is SGHTA and CDR2 is FQGNSA. V shed 0 bases and J shed 4 bases, with 9 bases lying between them. The CDR3 contains 14 residues. As DNA, the CDR3 is TGTGCCAGCAGCTTAGCCTCTAGGGGCTATGGCTACACCTTC. Residues: CASSLASRGYGYTF.

This clone appeared a few times. The J gene is TRBJ2-1, the V gene TRBV14, with 8 bases aligning to TRBD2. Looked up from germline, CDR1 is SGHDN and CDR2 is FVKESK. The CDR3 sequence is 17 residues long. V gave up 4 bases and J gave up 7 bases; unmatched junction bases: 15. In DNA, the CDR3 is TGTGCCAGCAGCCCCAGGAGGATGGCGGGGGGCCAGAATGAGCAGTTCTTC. It encodes CASSPRRMAGGQNEQFF. The variable domain in full, with the rest retrieved from reference TRBV14 and TRBJ2-1, is EAGVTQFPSHSVIEKGQTVTLRCDPISGHDNLYWYRRVMGKEIKFLLHFVKESKQDESGMPNNRFLAERTGGTYSTLKVQPAELEDSGVYFCASSPRRMAGGQNEQFFGPGTRLTVL.

This clone occurred a few times. This sequence joins TRBV2 and TRBJ2-1; D possibly corresponds to TRBD2 (6 bases). Germline V gene lookup returns CDR1 SNHLY and CDR2 FYNNEI. The CDR3 extends over 14 amino acids. Trimming cost V 3 bases and J 5 bases, with 11 bases left between them. The CDR3 DNA is TGTGCCAGCAGTGACAGGAGGGAACACAATGAGCAGTTCTTC. Its protein product is CASSDRREHNEQFF.

This clone was detected only a few times. The rearrangement joins TRBV29-1 to TRBJ1-2, with a possible D match to TRBD1 (5 bases). Trimming shortened V by 1 base and J by 6 bases, and 12 bases separated the two germline ends. The germline CDR1 and CDR2 sequences are SQVTM and ANQGSEA. This CDR3 region has 13 residues. Written as DNA, the CDR3 is TGCAGCGTTGAAGGGGGCGTTCGTGATGGCTACACCTTC. Its protein product is CSVEGGVRDGYTF.

The V call is TRBV11-2, the J call TRBJ1-2, with D possibly TRBD1 on 6 matching bases. The CDR3 contains 14 residues. Trimming pared 6 bases from V and 3 bases from J, leaving 14 bases between. CDR1 is SGHAT and CDR2 is FQNNGV in the germline V gene. This chain's CDR3 is CASSPGGHYYGYTF. CDR3 in DNA: TGTGCCAGCAGTCCCGGGGGGCACTACTATGGCTACACCTTC.

The chain employs TRBV6-5 and TRBJ2-7; D may be TRBD2 (5 bases). Germline V gives CDR1 MNHEY, CDR2 SVGAGI. The CDR3 length is 14 residues. Trimming stripped 5 bases from V and 6 bases from J, with 17 bases between. The DNA of the CDR3 is TGTGCCAGCAGTGGCGGGCCCGGAGGTGCCGAGCAGTACTTC. This translates into CASSGGPGGAEQYF.

CDR3 coding DNA: TGTGCCAGCAGCTTATGGCGGGGGGTTTACAATGAGCAGTTCTTC. It encodes CASSLWRGVYNEQFF. V usage is TRBV7-9 and J usage is TRBJ2-1; 8 positions match TRBD2. Germline V gene lookup returns CDR1 SEHNR and CDR2 FQNEAQ (reference sequence). V lost 2 bases to trimming and J lost 4 bases; unmatched junction nucleotides: 4. CDR3 size: 15 residues. Complete variable domain (other parts from reference TRBV7-9 and TRBJ2-1): DTGVSQNPRHKITKRGQNVTFRCDPISEHNRLYWYRQTLGQGPEFLTYFQNEAQLEKSRLLSDRFSAERPKGSFSTLEIQRTEQGDSAMYLCASSLWRGVYNEQFFGPGTRLTVL.

This clone came up a few times. The chain carries TRBV18 and TRBJ2-7; D is unclear. This CDR3 has 15 residues. Germline V gives CDR1 KGHSH, CDR2 LQKENI. V lost 1 base and J lost 2, with 12 bases in between. The CDR3 region is CASSPRASHTYEQYF. The CDR3 DNA follows: TGTGCCAGCTCACCACGGGCGTCACACACCTACGAGCAGTACTTC.

This clone showed up just a few times. The chain's CDR3 is CASSPDGMEETQYF. The CDR3 DNA follows: TGTGCCAGCAGCCCTGACGGGATGGAAGAGACCCAGTACTTC. The chain has TRBV4-2 and TRBJ2-5; D is possibly TRBD2 (5 bases). Germline V gives CDR1 LGHNA, CDR2 YNFKEQ. CDR3 length equals 14 residues. Trimming took off 4 bases at V and 3 bases at J, with 12 bases between the two ends.

This clone was counted a few times. J is TRBJ2-5 and V is TRBV9, with TRBD2 matching 7 bases. Germline trimming cut 2 bases from V and 5 bases from J; bases unmatched to any gene: 3. CDR1 and CDR2 (germline): SGDLS, YYNGEE. This CDR3 contains 13 residues. CDR3 in DNA: TGTGCCAGCAGCGTTCTTAGCGGGGAGACCCAGTACTTC. Amino acids: CASSVLSGETQYF.

This clone came up a few times. This chain links TRBV9 with TRBJ2-2, with 9 bases that match TRBD1. The CDR3 spans 16 residues. Germline CDR1 is SGDLS and CDR2 is YYNGEE. Germline trimming cut 4 bases from V and 5 bases from J; bases unmatched to any gene: 9. CDR3 nucleotides: TGTGCCAGCAGCCCGAGAGGGACAGGGATGACCGGGGAGCTGTTTTTT. Protein: CASSPRGTGMTGELFF.

The V and J genes are TRBV2 and TRBJ1-5; 9 bases map to TRBD1. Trimming at V came to 6 bases and at J to 5 bases, leaving 5 bases not matched to a gene. From germline, CDR1 is SNHLY and CDR2 FYNNEI. CDR3 length equals 14 residues. CDR3 DNA sequence: TGTGCCAGCAGAAGGGACAGGGACGATCAGCCCCAGCATTTT. Translated: CASRRDRDDQPQHF.

The chain couples TRBV6-6 to TRBJ2-7; TRBD1 aligns across 11 bases. V gave up 6 bases and J gave up 3 bases; unmatched junction bases: 7. Germline V gene lookup returns CDR1 MNHNY and CDR2 SVGAGI (reference sequence). The CDR3 extends over 15 amino acids. This CDR3 is CASRLSGTGGYEQYF. For the CDR3, the DNA is TGTGCCAGCAGACTTTCCGGGACAGGGGGCTACGAGCAGTACTTC.

Comment on this clone: The same CDR3 also results from other DNA sequences found in this sample. The chain carries TRBV10-3 and TRBJ1-5; D unclear. There are 15 residues in the CDR3. V was pared by 2 bases and J by 0 bases, with 8 bases between. Germline CDR1 is ENHRY and CDR2 is SYGVKD. CDR3 in amino acids: CAISEGAYSNQPQHF. Written as DNA, the CDR3 is TGTGCCATCAGTGAGGGAGCTTATAGCAATCAGCCCCAGCATTTT.